What follows is one TCR beta chain and its context. As yet, its antigen is unknown. The data originate from a study of beta chain features in type 1 diabetes. Study-level results: Type 1 diabetes patients had TCRB CDR3s that were shorter (moderately but significantly so) in all four CD4+ subsets.

The authors sorted CD4+ naive, central memory, regulatory and stem cell-like memory cells via CD45RO/CCR7/CD25/CD127/CD95/CD27. With 1 base removed from V and 2 bases from J, the gap between germline ends came to 9 bases. The CDR3 sequence is 14 residues long. CDR1 SGHNT and CDR2 YYREEE come from the germline V gene (reference sequence). Reverse transcription of all isolated RNA meant that expressed TCRB transcripts were sequenced. Repertoires were generated with immunoSEQ multiplex PCR, while TCRdb's copy carries only in-frame clones and drops some. The sample includes 300,000 to 350,000 clones, roughly a tenth of them seen just once.

The source is a man aged 25 to 45 with type 1 diabetes. The gene calls are TRBV5-4 and TRBJ2-5; D is perhaps TRBD1 or TRBD2 (5 bases each). Material for sequencing was central memory CD4+ T cells from blood. This CDR3 reads CASSLKWGQETQYF. In DNA form, the CDR3 reads TGTGCCAGCAGCTTGAAGTGGGGGCAAGAGACCCAGTACTTC.